Following are 20 T cell receptor beta chains from one sample sequenced in a study of T cell responses to AZD1222 COVID-19 vaccine. Assay: immunoSEQ multiplex PCR; the TCRdb copy retains only in-frame clones and omits some. The sample includes roughly 160,000 clones, around 91% of them seen just once. The source material was peripheral blood, sampled on day 0 of AZD1222 vaccination. The receptors derive from an adult in good health.

The chain carries TRBV7-2 and TRBJ2-3; 13 bases map to TRBD2. Germline V gene lookup returns CDR1 SGHTA and CDR2 FQGNSA. This CDR3 has 16 amino acids. The V segment lost 4 bases and the J segment 3 bases; nucleotides outside the gene matches: 4. CDR3: CASSYRLAGGTDTQYF. DNA of the CDR3: TGTGCCAGCAGCTACCGACTAGCGGGGGGAACAGATACGCAGTATTTT.

This clone was counted once. V and J are TRBV9 and TRBJ2-3; 9 bases fit TRBD1. Losses at the gene ends were 2 bases for V and 2 bases for J; bases not matched to a gene: 6. The V gene's germline CDR1 is SGDLS and CDR2 YYNGEE. The CDR3 sequence is 16 residues long. CDR3: CASSVGQGVVTDTQYF. CDR3 coding DNA: TGTGCCAGCAGCGTGGGACAGGGAGTAGTCACAGATACGCAGTATTTT.

The chain combines TRBV27 with TRBJ1-5; the match to TRBD1 covers 7 bases. The CDR3 contains 15 residues. CDR1 and CDR2 from the germline V gene are MNHEY and SMNVEV (reference sequence). V lost 10 bases and J lost 2; bases outside the gene matches: 11. CDR3 residues: CATKVSTGGNQPQHF. In DNA, the CDR3 is TGTGCCACCAAGGTGAGCACAGGGGGCAATCAGCCCCAGCATTTT.

The V gene is TRBV12-3 or TRBV12-4, the J gene TRBJ2-7; a possible D gene is TRBD1 (5 bases). V dropped 6 bases and J dropped 2 bases, with 8 bases sitting between them. The CDR3 runs 12 residues. CDR3 DNA: TGTGCCAGCAGCCTGGACACCTACGAGCAGTACTTC. Its protein is CASSLDTYEQYF.

The V gene is TRBV23-1, the J gene TRBJ1-2; D is unresolved. TRBV23-1 is assigned to the ORF class and has an uncertain function. This CDR3 region has 14 residues. The ends were cut back, 4 bases at V and 4 bases at J, with 13 bases in the middle. The DNA for the CDR3 is TGCGCCAGCAGTCGAAATCCAGCCTCCTATGGCTACACCTTC. Translated: CASSRNPASYGYTF.

This sequence joins TRBV18 and TRBJ1-2; 8 bases fit TRBD1. From germline, CDR1 is KGHSH and CDR2 LQKENI. V was clipped by 2 bases and J by 7 bases; unmatched bases: 0. This CDR3 comprises 12 residues. This CDR3 reads CASSPGQGGYTF. The CDR3 nucleotides read TGTGCCAGCTCACCAGGACAGGGTGGCTACACCTTC. Drawing the rest from reference TRBV18 and TRBJ1-2, the complete variable domain is NAGVMQNPRHLVRRRGQEARLRCSPMKGHSHVYWYRQLPEEGLKFMVYLQKENIIDESGMPKERFSAEFPKEGPSILRIQQVVRGDSAAYFCASSPGQGGYTFGSGTRLTVV.

The chain employs TRBV5-4 and TRBJ2-2; 7 bases map to TRBD2. The CDR3 has 15 residues. CDR1 and CDR2 (germline): SGHNT, YYREEE (reference sequence). The junction had 8 bases not matched to a gene; V was cut back by 0 bases and J by 9 bases. The CDR3 DNA reads TGTGCCAGCAGCTTGGACCTAGCGGTCGGCCGGGAGCTGTTTTTT. Protein product: CASSLDLAVGRELFF.

The chain is built from TRBV7-6 and TRBJ1-5; D not certain. Trimming took 5 bases from V and 7 from J, leaving 15 bases between them. The germline V gene has CDR1 SGHVS and CDR2 FNYEAQ. This CDR3 comprises 14 residues. The chain's CDR3 is CASSPTRNGQPQHF. The CDR3 DNA follows: TGTGCCAGCAGCCCTACCAGAAACGGGCAGCCCCAGCATTTT.

The J gene is TRBJ1-6, the V gene TRBV7-9, with 7 bases matching TRBD1. This CDR3 is 15 amino acids long. The V gene end was trimmed by 3 bases and the J gene end by 9 bases; junction bases not matched to a gene: 8. From germline, CDR1 is SEHNR and CDR2 FQNEAQ (reference sequence). CDR3 residues: CASSLEAPGGSPLHF. The CDR3 DNA follows: TGTGCCAGCAGCTTGGAAGCCCCAGGGGGTTCACCCCTCCACTTT.

J is TRBJ2-7 and V is TRBV7-2; 8 bases align to TRBD2. After removal of 1 base from V and 7 bases from J, the junction contained 9 bases not matched to a gene. The CDR3 sequence is 15 residues long. The V gene's germline CDR1 is SGHTA and CDR2 FQGNSA. The CDR3 region has the DNA TGTGCCAGCAGCTTAGGCGGGGGGACGGGACGGGAGCAGTACTTC. This sequence encodes CASSLGGGTGREQYF.

This rearrangement joins TRBV3-1 (or the pseudogene TRBV3-2) to TRBJ1-1, with no clear D. CDR1 LGHDT and CDR2 YNNKEL come from the germline V gene (reference sequence). The CDR3 is 13 residues long. Trimming pared 3 bases from V and 1 base from J, leaving 6 bases between. The CDR3 DNA follows: TGTGCCAGCAGCCAGGATAAGAACACTGAAGCTTTCTTT. Its translation: CASSQDKNTEAFF.

The rearrangement joins TRBV27 to TRBJ2-7, with 7 bases matching TRBD1. Trimming took 5 bases from V and 3 from J; bases not matched to a gene: 7. This CDR3 has 14 residues. Germline V lookup: CDR1 MNHEY, CDR2 SMNVEV (reference sequence). CDR3 loop: CASSPRTGFYEQYV. For the CDR3, the DNA is TGTGCCAGCAGTCCTCGGACAGGTTTCTACGAGCAGTACGTC.

CDR3 sequence reads: CASSQGWTGQETQYF. The CDR3 DNA reads TGCGCCAGCAGCCAAGGGTGGACAGGCCAAGAGACCCAGTACTTC. This chain connects TRBV4-1 to TRBJ2-5; 7 bases agree with TRBD1. The CDR3 consists of 15 residues. V was pared by 1 base and J by 1 base, with 3 bases of the junction left unmatched. Germline CDR1 MGHRA, CDR2 YSYEKL.

The chain carries TRBV2 and TRBJ2-2, with D perhaps TRBD2 (6 bases). V lost 6 bases and J 2 bases, leaving 16 bases between the germline ends. There are 16 residues in the CDR3. CDR1 is SNHLY and CDR2 is FYNNEI in the germline V gene. The CDR3 sequence: CASSPTRDLNTGELFF. CDR3 bases: TGTGCCAGCAGCCCCACTCGGGACTTAAACACCGGGGAGCTGTTTTTT. The whole variable domain, filled in from reference TRBV2 and TRBJ2-2, reads EPEVTQTPSHQVTQMGQEVILRCVPISNHLYFYWYRQILGQKVEFLVSFYNNEISEKSEIFDDQFSVERPDGSNFTLKIRSTKLEDSAMYFCASSPTRDLNTGELFFGEGSRLTVL.

The rearrangement links TRBV9 to TRBJ2-1; D is perhaps TRBD2 (6 bases). V was clipped by 3 bases and J by 2 bases, with 12 bases between them. The germline gives CDR1 SGDLS, CDR2 YYNGEE. The CDR3 has 15 residues. CDR3 DNA: TGTGCCAGCAGCGAAGAGGGGACTCCCTACAATGAGCAGTTCTTC. Translating it yields CASSEEGTPYNEQFF.

The chain links TRBV30 to TRBJ2-7, with TRBD2 matching 10 bases. The CDR3 runs 11 residues. Germline CDR1 is GTSNPN and CDR2 is SVGIG (reference sequence). V dropped 4 bases and J dropped 7; count of bases not matched to a gene: 1. CDR3 region: CAWILAGEQYF. DNA for the CDR3: TGTGCCTGGATACTAGCGGGAGAGCAGTACTTC.

The V and J genes are TRBV7-6 and TRBJ2-1, with 8 bases that match TRBD2. The CDR3 is 17 amino acids. Trimming removed 1 base from V and 8 bases from J; junction bases left unmatched: 13. In germline, CDR1 is SGHVS, CDR2 FNYEAQ. The CDR3 DNA sequence: TGTGCCAGCAGCTTAGGGATTGGAACTAGCGGTGGTGATGAGCAGTTCTTC. Translation: CASSLGIGTSGGDEQFF.

The rearrangement uses TRBV5-4 and TRBJ2-2; D remains ambiguous. The CDR3 has 14 amino acids. CDR1 is SGHNT and CDR2 is YYREEE in the germline V gene (reference sequence). V dropped 2 bases and J dropped 6 bases, with 11 bases sitting between them. The CDR3 DNA follows: TGTGCCAGCAGCTTCGTCGGCAGCTCCGGGGAGCTGTTTTTT. Amino acids: CASSFVGSSGELFF.

The DNA of the CDR3 is TGTGCCACCAGCAGAGATGCAGGGGAGCAGTACTTC. It specifies CATSRDAGEQYF. This chain joins TRBV15 and TRBJ2-7; D may be TRBD1 (5 bases). Germline V CDR1 and CDR2: LNHNV, YYDKDF (reference sequence). The CDR3 has 12 residues. V was cut by 0 bases and J by 7 bases, with 7 bases left in between.

V usage is TRBV20-1 and J usage is TRBJ1-5; the D is unclear. Germline CDR1 reads DFQATT; CDR2 reads SNEGSKA (reference sequence). The CDR3 is made up of 14 amino acids. V shed 3 bases and J shed 0 bases, with 9 bases lying between them. CDR3 sequence reads: CSASSGNSNQPQHF. The CDR3 nucleotides read TGCAGTGCTAGTTCGGGGAATAGCAATCAGCCCCAGCATTTT.